Sequencing of this TCR beta chain was carried out in a study of blood T cell repertoires in COVID-19. Study overall: The United States, Italy and Spain supplied acute and convalescent COVID-19 samples. PBMCs, B-cell-depleted T cells, or T cells provided the cDNA or gDNA that made up the material.

Authors' data handling: Amplifying reference gene primers gave estimates of nucleated cell counts. TCRdb's copy holds only in-frame clones and misses some; the assay was immunoSEQ multiplex PCR. That table is the source of V, J and clone size, and D and trimming were worked out from the DNA. The data contain 150,000 to 200,000 clones, 80% to 90% of them singletons. The ends were cut back, 4 bases at V and 5 bases at J, with 12 bases in the middle. The CDR3 is 14 amino acids. Germline values: CDR1 DFQATT, CDR2 SNEGSKA (reference sequence). Sequenced sample: peripheral blood. The TCR comes from a man aged 50 to 59 with active or convalescent COVID-19. The rearrangement uses TRBV20-1 and TRBJ1-6, with a weak D call TRBD1 (5 bases). In nucleotides, the CDR3 is TGCAGTGCTACTGACCCGGGGGATAATTCACCCCTCCACTTT. This encodes CSATDPGDNSPLHF.